Listed here is a single TCR beta chain. The CDR3 length is 15 residues. J was trimmed by 3 bases and V by 0 bases; bases with no gene match: 4. Germline assignment: CDR1 MNHEY and CDR2 SVGAGI. The entry originates in a study of control samples from healthy donors and cancer patients. Libraries were prepared by immunoSEQ multiplex PCR; TCRdb keeps only in-frame clonotypes and omits some of them. The table shows about 160,000 clones, with 95% to 96% occurring only once. This clonotype was sampled from a woman aged 30 to 39 in good health. The chain is built from TRBV6-5 and TRBJ1-1; TRBD1 matches at 7 bases. Sample: blood. CDR3 sequence: CASSYSRQGYTEAFF. The CDR3, as DNA: TGTGCCAGCAGTTACTCCCGACAGGGCTACACTGAAGCTTTCTTT.